This entry lists 11 T cell receptor beta chains sequenced from one sample in a study of beta chain features in type 1 diabetes. TCRB transcripts that were expressed got sequenced, as all of the isolated RNA had been reverse transcribed. This table comes from immunoSEQ multiplex PCR, and its TCRdb copy is limited to in-frame clones, with some not included. The repertoire holds around 320,000 clones, with around 15% as singletons. Sequenced input: central memory CD4+ T cells from blood. These receptors were collected from a man aged 30 to 39 in good health.

The V gene is TRBV5-4, the J gene TRBJ2-5; a weak D match, TRBD1 (5 bases). V was cut by 5 bases and J by 2 bases, with 10 bases left in between. Germline-derived CDR1 and CDR2 are SGHNT and YYREEE (reference sequence). The CDR3 is made up of 13 amino acids. CDR3 sequence reads: CASRGPNQETQYF. The CDR3 nucleotides are TGTGCCAGCAGGGGGCCAAATCAAGAGACCCAGTACTTC.

CDR3 nucleotide sequence: TGTGCCAGCACCCCGGCAGGATTAGGCAATCAGCCCCAGCATTTT. Translation: CASTPAGLGNQPQHF. This chain connects TRBV6-5 to TRBJ1-5; D remains unclear. Per the germline V gene, CDR1 is MNHEY and CDR2 is SVGAGI. The CDR3 spans 15 residues. The ends were cut back, 7 bases at V and 2 bases at J, with 15 bases in the middle.

V gene TRBV4-1 combines with J gene TRBJ2-1; D remains unclear. This CDR3 has 14 amino acids. Germline V gene lookup returns CDR1 MGHRA and CDR2 YSYEKL. Trimming cost V 1 base and J 5 bases, with 9 bases left between them. In DNA, the CDR3 is TGCGCCAGCAGCCAAGTTCCTCTGAACAATGAGCAGTTCTTC. Its translation is CASSQVPLNNEQFF.

V is TRBV4-3 and J is TRBJ2-5; D gene ambiguous. The end of the DNA aligns better with TRBJ2-7, so the J call may be wrong. CDR1 is LGHNA and CDR2 is YSLEER in the germline V gene. This CDR3 region has 14 residues. CDR3 sequence: CASSQDGSPVEQYF. Here the CDR3 DNA reads TGCGCCAGCAGCCAAGATGGGTCCCCCGTCGAGCAGTACTTC.

This clone was detected a few times. Compared with germline, one end of the junction differs, possibly owing to a read error. The gene calls are TRBV6-1 and TRBJ2-7, with D maybe TRBD2 (6 bases). There are 11 residues in the CDR3. Looked up from germline, CDR1 is MNHNS and CDR2 is SASEGT. The CDR3: CASSYSWEAWF. CDR3 coding DNA: TGTGCCAGCAGTTACAGCTGGGAGGCTTGGTTC.

The chain recombines TRBV7-2 with TRBJ2-3; the D gene is possibly TRBD2 (5 bases). V lost 5 bases and J 4 bases, leaving 10 bases between the germline ends. This CDR3 contains 13 residues. The germline V gene has CDR1 SGHTA and CDR2 FQGNSA. The CDR3 sequence: CASSPPRADTQYF. The CDR3 DNA reads as TGTGCCAGCAGCCCTCCGAGGGCAGATACGCAGTATTTT.

This clone occurred a few times. The rearrangement uses TRBV25-1 and TRBJ1-1, with D possibly matching TRBD1 (6 bases). This CDR3 contains 14 residues. Per the germline V gene, CDR1 is MGHDK and CDR2 is SYGVNS. V lost 3 bases and J 3 bases, leaving 11 bases between the germline ends. The CDR3 spells CASSDAGADTEAFF. The CDR3 DNA is TGTGCCAGCAGTGACGCGGGGGCGGACACTGAAGCTTTCTTT.

The V gene is TRBV7-3, the J gene TRBJ1-5; D is unclear. This CDR3 region has 13 residues. The germline V gene encodes CDR1 SGHTA and CDR2 FQGTGA. Trimming left V 2 bases short and J 5 bases short, with 7 bases between. Written as DNA, the CDR3 is TGTGCCAGCAGCTTATCCCGGGATCAGCCCCAGCATTTT. This encodes CASSLSRDQPQHF.

This clone was detected only a few times. The V gene is TRBV5-4, the J gene TRBJ1-4; 7 bases line up with TRBD1. Germline values: CDR1 SGHNT, CDR2 YYREEE (reference sequence). J was trimmed by 11 bases and V by 3 bases; bases with no gene match: 13. CDR3 length: 15 residues. CDR3 amino acids: CASSSTSRDSGKLFF. Here the CDR3 DNA reads TGTGCCAGCAGCTCAACATCCCGGGACAGTGGCAAACTGTTTTTT.

This clone was detected only a few times. This chain links TRBV27 with TRBJ1-4; D is ambiguous. This CDR3 is 14 amino acids long. The ends were cut back, 6 bases at V and 5 bases at J, with 13 bases in the middle. Germline CDR1 is MNHEY and CDR2 is SMNVEV (reference sequence). In DNA form, the CDR3 reads TGTGCCAGCAGGTTCGGAGGTTGGAATGAAAAACTGTTTTTT. Translated: CASRFGGWNEKLFF.

This clone was detected only a few times. V and J are TRBV7-2 and TRBJ2-6, with D unresolved. The CDR3 consists of 14 residues. V dropped 7 bases and J dropped 2 bases, with 9 bases sitting between them. Germline CDR1 and CDR2: SGHTA and FQGNSA. For the CDR3, the DNA is TGTGCCAGCACATTTACCGCTGGGGCCAACGTCCTGACTTTC. It specifies CASTFTAGANVLTF.